This T cell receptor beta chain came from a study of blood T cell repertoires in COVID-19. As for the study in general: From the United States, Italy and Spain came samples of acute and convalescent COVID-19. T cells, B-cell-depleted T cells, or PBMCs supplied cDNA or gDNA.

Germline CDR1 and CDR2: MNHNS and SASEGT. This CDR3 comprises 15 residues. With 0 bases removed from V and 4 bases from J, the gap between germline ends came to 10 bases. The authors' processing: Amplifying reference gene primers gave estimates of nucleated cell counts. TCRdb's copy holds only in-frame clones and misses some; the assay was immunoSEQ multiplex PCR. V and J calls and clone size follow that table, whereas D and trimming were derived from the DNA. This sample has about 92,000 clones, with 65% to 90% found just once. The source of this sequence is an elderly woman with active or convalescent COVID-19. Sequencing used peripheral blood. This chain connects TRBV6-1 to TRBJ1-3; perhaps TRBD1 as D (5 bases). In nucleotides, the CDR3 is TGTGCCAGCAGTGAAGCTATGGGGCCCGGAAACACCATATATTTT. Translating gives CASSEAMGPGNTIYF.